This record covers a single T cell receptor beta chain. The entry originates in a study of blood T cell repertoires in COVID-19. Overall study: The study drew acute and convalescent COVID-19 samples from the United States, Italy and Spain.

Here immunoSEQ multiplex PCR was the method, and the copy in TCRdb shows in-frame clones only, minus some. The sample contains some 210,000 clones, over 80% of which appear only once. The germline V and J ends were trimmed by 4 bases and 0 bases, with 10 bases remaining between them. The length of the CDR3 is 15 residues. CDR1 is MDHEN and CDR2 is SYDVKM in the germline V gene. The chain is built from TRBV28 and TRBJ1-5; no firm D call. The clonotype comes from a man aged 18 to 35 with acute COVID-19. What was sequenced was PBMCs or T cells enriched from blood (not recorded which). CDR3 nucleotide sequence: TGTGCCAGCAGTTACAACGGGTATAGCAATCAGCCCCAGCATTTT. Translation: CASSYNGYSNQPQHF.